A single sample gave rise to the 20 T cell receptor beta chains below, sequenced in a study of blood T cell repertoires in COVID-19. Sequencing used immunoSEQ multiplex PCR; TCRdb keeps in-frame clones, though not all of them. Of about 220,000 clones in the sample, 80% were seen once. Sequenced material: peripheral blood. The source of these receptors is a human donor in a cohort sampled during active COVID-19.

V and J are TRBV6-2 or TRBV6-3 and TRBJ1-5; D is ambiguous. Trimming took off 1 base at V and 9 bases at J, with 7 bases between the two ends. The CDR3 extends over 12 amino acids. Germline V gives CDR1 MNHEY, CDR2 SVGEGT. The CDR3 sequence: CASSYLVGPQHF. CDR3 nucleotides: TGTGCCAGCAGTTACTTGGTCGGGCCCCAGCATTTT.

The chain employs TRBV5-1 and TRBJ2-3, with D uncertain. This CDR3 spans 14 amino acids. Deletions cut 7 bases from V and 0 bases from J, with 12 bases between. The germline V gene has CDR1 SGHRS and CDR2 YFSETQ. The CDR3 loop reads CASGLADSTDTQYF. The CDR3, as DNA: TGCGCCAGCGGGTTAGCAGACAGCACAGATACGCAGTATTTT.

J is TRBJ2-1 and V is TRBV4-1; 8 positions agree with TRBD2. This CDR3 spans 15 amino acids. V lost 6 bases, J lost 3 bases, and 7 bases stayed unmatched. Germline CDR1 and CDR2: MGHRA and YSYEKL. This CDR3 is CASSRGAGDYNEQFF. CDR3 coding DNA: TGCGCCAGCAGTCGAGGAGCGGGAGACTACAATGAGCAGTTCTTC.

The CDR3 nucleotides read TGTGCCAGCAGCTTAGCCCCCGGACAGGGAGGGGGCTCTGGAAACACCATATATTTT. As protein: CASSLAPGQGGGSGNTIYF. V usage is TRBV7-8 and J usage is TRBJ1-3, with 8 bases identical to TRBD1. The V and J ends lost 0 bases and 0 bases, in that order; junction bases with no gene match: 10. CDR3 length: 19 amino acids. The germline V gene has CDR1 SGHVS and CDR2 FQNEAQ. The full variable domain, with the rest looked up from reference TRBV7-8 and TRBJ1-3, is GAGVSQSPRYKVAKRGQDVALRCDPISGHVSLFWYQQALGQGPEFLTYFQNEAQLDKSGLPSDRFFAERPEGSVSTLKIQRTQQEDSAVYLCASSLAPGQGGGSGNTIYFGEGSWLTVV.

The J gene is TRBJ1-5, the V gene TRBV7-9, with D uncertain. Germline V gene data show CDR1 as SEHNR and CDR2 as FQNEAQ (reference sequence). This CDR3 is built from 13 residues. Trimming removed 4 bases from V and 7 bases from J, with 11 bases in between. CDR3 coding DNA: TGTGCCAGCAGCTCGATCGGGAGCCAGCCCCAGCATTTT. Protein: CASSSIGSQPQHF.

V usage is TRBV6-2 or TRBV6-3 and J usage is TRBJ2-3, with D tentatively TRBD2 (6 bases). Per the germline V gene, CDR1 is MNHEY and CDR2 is SVGEGT. CDR3 length equals 12 residues. The V and J ends lost 5 bases and 6 bases respectively, with 9 bases between them. CDR3 in amino acids: CASSMAGDTQYF. The CDR3 nucleotides read TGTGCCAGCAGTATGGCGGGGGATACGCAGTATTTT.

This chain's CDR3 is CAWGFEGAREQYF. Here the CDR3 DNA reads TGTGCCTGGGGATTCGAGGGGGCGCGGGAGCAGTACTTC. The chain employs TRBV30 and TRBJ2-7; 7 nucleotides agree with TRBD1. The V gene's germline CDR1 is GTSNPN and CDR2 SVGIG (reference sequence). The CDR3 totals 13 residues. V lost 5 bases to trimming and J lost 7 bases; unmatched junction nucleotides: 11.

This chain joins TRBV21-1 and TRBJ1-2; whether TRBD1, the table's D call, matches the DNA was not checked. TRBV21-1 is marked as a pseudogene. The CDR3 covers 13 residues. Written as DNA, the CDR3 is TGTGCCAGCAGCAAAAACAGGACCTATGGCTACACCTTC. Translated, it gives CASSKNRTYGYTF.

For the CDR3, the DNA is TGTGCCAGCAGCTTAGGGCAGGACAGAAATGGCTACACCTTC. Protein product: CASSLGQDRNGYTF. The J gene is TRBJ1-2, the V gene TRBV7-3; D might be TRBD1 (6 bases). There are 14 residues in the CDR3. In germline, CDR1 is SGHTA, CDR2 FQGTGA. V was trimmed by 2 bases and J by 6 bases, leaving 13 bases between them.

This chain links TRBV7-9 with TRBJ2-1; TRBD1 is a possible D gene (7 bases). With 0 bases removed from V and 7 bases from J, the gap between germline ends came to 13 bases. Germline V gene data show CDR1 as SEHNR and CDR2 as FQNEAQ (reference sequence). CDR3 length: 15 amino acids. The CDR3 DNA reads TGTGCCAGCAGCTTAGCGTTGGCAGGGGGGAATGAGCAGTTCTTC. Translating gives CASSLALAGGNEQFF.

V and J are TRBV11-1 and TRBJ2-2, with 7 bases fitting TRBD2. This CDR3 has 15 amino acids. Trimming removed 1 base from V and 5 bases from J; junction bases left unmatched: 4. CDR1 SGHAT and CDR2 FQDESV come from the germline V gene (reference sequence). The CDR3 coding sequence is TGTGCCAGCAGCTTAGAGTGGGAGGGAACCGGGGAGCTGTTTTTT. It encodes CASSLEWEGTGELFF.

The gene calls are TRBV12-3 or TRBV12-4 and TRBJ2-1, with D hard to call. V lost 7 bases to trimming and J lost 9 bases, with 10 bases between them. This CDR3 region has 11 residues. The CDR3 here is CASKAVGEQFF. The CDR3 DNA reads as TGTGCCAGCAAGGCGGTTGGTGAGCAGTTCTTC.

This clone was counted a single time. V gene TRBV2 combines with J gene TRBJ2-1; maybe TRBD2 (6 bases). V lost 8 bases and J lost 9, with 14 bases in between. CDR1 is SNHLY and CDR2 is FYNNEI in the germline V gene. The CDR3 is 12 amino acids. The CDR3 coding sequence is TGTGCCAGCGAGCTAGCGCCCCCTGAGCAGTTCTTC. This sequence encodes CASELAPPEQFF.

The CDR3 DNA reads as TGTGCCAGCAGTGAAGATGGCTTGCCAAATTCACCCCTCCACTTT. Its translation: CASSEDGLPNSPLHF. This chain connects TRBV6-4 to TRBJ1-6; no clear D gene. The CDR3 is 15 amino acids. CDR1 MRHNA and CDR2 SNTAGT come from the germline V gene. V was cut by 3 bases and J by 7 bases, with 13 bases left in between.

The J gene is TRBJ1-3, the V gene TRBV27, with a tentative D call TRBD1 (5 bases). Germline V gene data show CDR1 as MNHEY and CDR2 as SMNVEV (reference sequence). This CDR3 contains 17 residues. V shed 6 bases and J shed 0 bases, with 18 bases lying between them. Here the CDR3 DNA reads TGTGCCAGCAGCCGAGTCGGGGGGACCCACTCTGGAAACACCATATATTTT. It codes for CASSRVGGTHSGNTIYF.

The rearrangement uses TRBV6-5 and TRBJ1-1; the D gene is possibly TRBD1 (5 bases). V lost 6 bases and J 1 base, leaving 9 bases between the germline ends. Germline loops: CDR1 MNHEY, CDR2 SVGAGI. The CDR3 consists of 13 residues. CDR3 bases: TGTGCCAGCAGGGGGGGGGAGAACACTGAAGCTTTCTTT. It specifies CASRGGENTEAFF.

The rearrangement joins TRBV27 to TRBJ2-2; TRBD2 agrees at 7 bases. The V gene end was trimmed by 5 bases and the J gene end by 0 bases; junction bases not matched to a gene: 3. CDR1 and CDR2 from the germline V gene are MNHEY and SMNVEV (reference sequence). The CDR3 extends over 15 amino acids. This CDR3 is CASSPGLANTGELFF. For the CDR3, the DNA is TGTGCCAGCAGTCCAGGACTAGCGAACACCGGGGAGCTGTTTTTT.

The chain uses TRBV29-1 and TRBJ1-1, with 7 bases matching TRBD1. Germline-derived CDR1 and CDR2 are SQVTM and ANQGSEA. The CDR3 length is 17 residues. V shed 6 bases and J 0 bases; nucleotides not matched to a gene: 16. The CDR3 DNA sequence: TGCAGCGTCGCTAGACCTCAGGGACAGCCCATGAACACTGAAGCTTTCTTT. Encoded protein: CSVARPQGQPMNTEAFF. Supplemented by reference TRBV29-1 and TRBJ1-1, the full variable domain reads SAVISQKPSRDICQRGTSLTIQCQVDSQVTMMFWYRQQPGQSLTLIATANQGSEATYESGFVIDKFPISRPNLTFSTLTVSNMSPEDSSIYLCSVARPQGQPMNTEAFFGQGTRLTVV.

This clone was observed a handful of times. The chain employs TRBV5-4 and TRBJ2-1, with 14 nucleotides matching TRBD2. Germline V CDR1 and CDR2: SGHNT, YYREEE (reference sequence). The CDR3 has 16 residues. J lost 10 bases, V lost 0 bases, and 6 bases had no gene match. The CDR3 here is CASSLGGLAGGGEQFF. In DNA form, the CDR3 reads TGTGCCAGCAGCTTGGGCGGACTAGCGGGAGGCGGCGAGCAGTTCTTC.

This clone has only one observation. This rearrangement joins TRBV12-3 or TRBV12-4 to TRBJ1-2, with D perhaps matching TRBD1 (6 bases). This CDR3 region has 12 residues. Trimming shortened V by 7 bases and J by 4 bases, and 10 bases separated the two germline ends. The DNA of the CDR3 is TGTGCCAGCATGAGGGGGGGCTATGGCTACACCTTC. Protein product: CASMRGGYGYTF.